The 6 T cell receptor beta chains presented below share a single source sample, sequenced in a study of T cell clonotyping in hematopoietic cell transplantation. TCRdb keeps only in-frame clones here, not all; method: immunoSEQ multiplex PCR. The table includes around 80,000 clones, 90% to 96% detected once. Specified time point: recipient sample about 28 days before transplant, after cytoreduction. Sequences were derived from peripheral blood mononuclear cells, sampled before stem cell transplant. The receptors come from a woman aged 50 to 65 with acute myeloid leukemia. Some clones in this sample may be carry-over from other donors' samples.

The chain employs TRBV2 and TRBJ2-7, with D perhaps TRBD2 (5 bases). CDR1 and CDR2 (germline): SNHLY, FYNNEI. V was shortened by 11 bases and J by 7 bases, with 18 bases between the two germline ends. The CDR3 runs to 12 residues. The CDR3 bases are TGTGCCGGCGCAACGGCCCGGAGGGAGCAGTACTTC. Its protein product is CAGATARREQYF.

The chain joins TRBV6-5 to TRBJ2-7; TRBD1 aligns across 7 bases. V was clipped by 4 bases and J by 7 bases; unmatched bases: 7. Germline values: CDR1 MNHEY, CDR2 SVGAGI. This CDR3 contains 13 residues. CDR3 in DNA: TGTGCCAGCAGTTCCGGGACAGTCGGTGAGCAGTACTTC. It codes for CASSSGTVGEQYF.

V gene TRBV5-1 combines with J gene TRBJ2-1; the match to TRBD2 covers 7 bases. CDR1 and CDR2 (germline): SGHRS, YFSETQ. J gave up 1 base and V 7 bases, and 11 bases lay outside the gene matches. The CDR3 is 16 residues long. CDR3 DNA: TGCGCCAGCGGCGGGAGCGCCACTCGGTCCTACAATGAGCAGTTCTTC. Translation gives CASGGSATRSYNEQFF.

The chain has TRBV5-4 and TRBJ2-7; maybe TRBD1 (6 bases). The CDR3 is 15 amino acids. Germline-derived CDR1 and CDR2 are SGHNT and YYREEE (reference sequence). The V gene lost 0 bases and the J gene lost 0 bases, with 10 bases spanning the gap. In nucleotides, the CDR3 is TGTGCCAGCAGCTTGGCCCCGGACAGCTCCTACGAGCAGTACTTC. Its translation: CASSLAPDSSYEQYF.

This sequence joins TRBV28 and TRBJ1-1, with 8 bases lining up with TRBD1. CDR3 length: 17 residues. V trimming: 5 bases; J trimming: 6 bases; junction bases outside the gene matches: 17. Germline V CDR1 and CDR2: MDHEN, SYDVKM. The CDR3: CASSRPGGLAQKPEAFF. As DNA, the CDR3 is TGTGCCAGCAGTCGGCCAGGGGGCCTCGCCCAAAAGCCTGAAGCTTTCTTT.

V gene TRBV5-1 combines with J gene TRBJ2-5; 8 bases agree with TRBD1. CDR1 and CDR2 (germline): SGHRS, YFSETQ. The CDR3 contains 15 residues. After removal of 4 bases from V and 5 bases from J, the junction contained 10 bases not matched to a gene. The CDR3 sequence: CASSAPTGVGETQYF. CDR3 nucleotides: TGCGCCAGCAGCGCCCCGACAGGGGTAGGGGAGACCCAGTACTTC. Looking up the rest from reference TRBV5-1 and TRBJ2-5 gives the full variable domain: KAGVTQTPRYLIKTRGQQVTLSCSPISGHRSVSWYQQTPGQGLQFLFEYFSETQRNKGNFPGRFSGRQFSNSRSEMNVSTLELGDSALYLCASSAPTGVGETQYFGPGTRLLVL.